These 19 T cell receptor beta chains originate from one sample sequenced in a study of Ad26.COV2.S vaccination and SARS-CoV-2 variants. Treatment of the sample: 15 to 20 received Ad26.COV2.S at low or high dose, single or two shots; five or six received placebo; per-sample allocation not given. All samples were drawn on day 63, counting from the first vaccine or placebo injection. Repertoires were generated with immunoSEQ multiplex PCR, while TCRdb's copy carries only in-frame clones and drops some. Here the sample spans about 350,000 clones, about 85% being singletons. Sample: peripheral blood, taken in a trial of Ad26.COV2.S vaccine versus placebo. These receptors originate from a person aged 18-60 years who received the Ad26.COV2.S COVID-19 vaccine or a placebo.

DNA for the CDR3: TGCGCCAGCAGCCAGTCATGGGGGGAACGTGTAACCACTGAAGCTTTCTTT. It encodes CASSQSWGERVTTEAFF. The chain employs TRBV4-3 and TRBJ1-1, with D possibly TRBD1 on 5 matching bases. The CDR3 is made up of 17 amino acids. V shed 3 bases and J shed 4 bases, with 21 bases lying between them. The germline gives CDR1 LGHNA, CDR2 YSLEER.

The J gene is TRBJ2-7, the V gene TRBV7-9; 9 nucleotides line up with TRBD1. Per germline, CDR1 SEHNR and CDR2 FQNEAQ (reference sequence). This CDR3 comprises 14 residues. V shed 5 bases and J 3 bases; nucleotides not matched to a gene: 5. The CDR3 bases are TGTGCCAGCAGCACGAGGGACAGGGTCTACGAGCAGTACTTC. It translates to CASSTRDRVYEQYF.

This clone is a singleton in its sample. The rearrangement uses TRBV18 and TRBJ1-5, with 9 bases matching TRBD1. Per the germline V gene, CDR1 is KGHSH and CDR2 is LQKENI. J gave up 2 bases and V 4 bases, and 6 bases lay outside the gene matches. This CDR3 spans 16 amino acids. The CDR3 loop is CASSLQGAGGNQPQHF. The CDR3, as DNA: TGTGCCAGCTCACTACAGGGGGCGGGTGGCAATCAGCCCCAGCATTTT.

This clone was picked up one time. The gene calls are TRBV7-9 and TRBJ2-1, with D tentatively TRBD2 (6 bases). V lost 1 base, J lost 8 bases, and 18 bases lay in between. The CDR3 covers 16 residues. Germline V gene sequence: CDR1 SEHNR, CDR2 FQNEAQ (reference sequence). CDR3 residues: CASSLEFTGLDHEQFF. CDR3 DNA sequence: TGTGCCAGCAGCTTAGAGTTTACGGGACTGGACCATGAGCAGTTCTTC.

The rearrangement joins TRBV9 to TRBJ2-5; 7 positions match TRBD2. Germline values: CDR1 SGDLS, CDR2 YYNGEE. V was clipped by 3 bases and J by 5 bases; unmatched bases: 10. The CDR3 runs to 15 residues. The CDR3 region is CASSGGGSYRETQYF. The CDR3 DNA follows: TGTGCCAGCAGCGGCGGGGGATCATATAGGGAGACCCAGTACTTC.

The chain carries TRBV15 and TRBJ2-1; possible D gene TRBD1, 5 bases. Germline CDR1 and CDR2: LNHNV and YYDKDF (reference sequence). The CDR3 has 14 amino acids. Trimming removed 3 bases from V and 0 bases from J, with 6 bases in between. This chain's CDR3 is CATSSRASYNEQFF. The CDR3 nucleotides are TGTGCCACCAGCAGCAGGGCCTCCTACAATGAGCAGTTCTTC. Filled out from reference TRBV15 and TRBJ2-1, the complete variable domain reads DAMVIQNPRYQVTQFGKPVTLSCSQTLNHNVMYWYQQKSSQAPKLLFHYYDKDFNNEADTPDNFQSRRPNTSFCFLDIRSPGLGDTAMYLCATSSRASYNEQFFGPGTRLTVL.

This clone was counted between two and nine times. The chain links TRBV7-2 to TRBJ1-3; tentative D call: TRBD1 (5 bases). The CDR3 runs to 18 residues. V was trimmed by 1 base and J by 1 base, leaving 17 bases between them. CDR1 is SGHTA and CDR2 is FQGNSA in the germline V gene. CDR3 sequence (DNA): TGTGCCAGCAGCTTAGGCCCGGGGGAGGGTCTGTCTGGAAACACCATATATTTT. Amino acids: CASSLGPGEGLSGNTIYF.

The genes are TRBV11-2 and TRBJ1-1, with D perhaps TRBD1 (5 bases). CDR1 SGHAT and CDR2 FQNNGV come from the germline V gene. V lost 2 bases and J 7 bases, leaving 17 bases between the germline ends. The CDR3 is 15 amino acids. CDR3 bases: TGTGCCAGCAGCTTATATAGGGGCTACTCTGTTGAAGCTTTCTTT. Its protein is CASSLYRGYSVEAFF.

V usage is TRBV11-3 and J usage is TRBJ1-1; D is unclear. CDR3 length: 13 amino acids. V was shortened by 0 bases and J by 0 bases, with 2 bases between the two germline ends. Germline-derived CDR1 and CDR2 are SGHNT and YENEEA. CDR3 in amino acids: CASSLDLNTEAFF. DNA for the CDR3: TGTGCCAGCAGCTTAGATCTGAACACTGAAGCTTTCTTT.

Details on this clone: Relative to the germline gene, one junction end is altered; a read error may explain this. This chain connects TRBV24-1 to TRBJ2-2; D call uncertain. Germline V lookup: CDR1 KGHDR, CDR2 SFDVKD. The length of the CDR3 is 14 residues. CDR3 sequence reads: CATSVSRNAGELFF. As DNA, the CDR3 is TGTGCCACCAGTGTAAGCAGGAACGCCGGGGAGCTGTTTTTT.

This CDR3 is CASSQESDTDTQYF. CDR3 nucleotides: TGTGCCAGCAGCCAAGAATCCGACACAGATACGCAGTATTTT. The J gene is TRBJ2-3, the V gene TRBV3-1 (or the pseudogene TRBV3-2); no clear D gene. Germline lookup yields CDR1 LGHDT and CDR2 YNNKEL (reference sequence). This CDR3 is built from 14 residues. V lost 0 bases, J lost 2 bases, and 6 bases lay in between.

The chain is built from TRBV28 and TRBJ2-1; D is undetermined. The CDR3 loop spans 18 amino acids. Germline CDR1 reads MDHEN; CDR2 reads SYDVKM. V was trimmed by 4 bases and J by 9 bases, leaving 28 bases between them. The CDR3 nucleotides are TGTGCCAGCAGTTCGACCCTCCCCCCGGGCCGCCTTGGGTTTGAGCAGTTCTTC. Its protein is CASSSTLPPGRLGFEQFF.

This clone is a singleton in its sample. The V and J genes are TRBV6-1 and TRBJ1-2; a possible D gene is TRBD1 (6 bases). The V gene lost 4 bases and the J gene lost 3 bases, with 18 bases spanning the gap. Germline CDR1 and CDR2: MNHNS and SASEGT. The CDR3 is 16 residues long. In DNA, the CDR3 is TGTGCCAGCAGTGGGGGGCCCCGAAAGGGGGACTATGGCTACACCTTC. Translated, it gives CASSGGPRKGDYGYTF.

The V call is TRBV7-2, the J call TRBJ2-1; possible D gene TRBD1, 6 bases. This CDR3 comprises 17 residues. Germline loops: CDR1 SGHTA, CDR2 FQGNSA. Between the trimmed V and J ends, which lost 0 bases and 5 bases, there was a span of 17 bases. The chain's CDR3 is CASSLAWGQGRDNEQFF. The CDR3, as DNA: TGTGCCAGCAGCTTAGCGTGGGGGCAGGGTAGGGACAATGAGCAGTTCTTC.

The V gene is TRBV5-4, the J gene TRBJ2-5; TRBD2 aligns across 8 bases. V shed 3 bases and J 4 bases; nucleotides not matched to a gene: 11. Germline CDR1 is SGHNT and CDR2 is YYREEE (reference sequence). The CDR3 runs to 16 residues. For the CDR3, the DNA is TGTGCCAGCAGCTATGGACTAGCCGACCTTGGAGAGACCCAGTACTTC. Its protein is CASSYGLADLGETQYF.

The chain links TRBV18 to TRBJ2-1; tentatively, D is TRBD1 or TRBD2 (5 bases each). CDR1 is KGHSH and CDR2 is LQKENI in the germline V gene. V was cut by 3 bases and J by 9 bases, with 15 bases left in between. The CDR3 runs 14 residues. The CDR3 nucleotides read TGTGCCAGCTCACCGGCAGGGTTAGAGGGTGAGCAGTTCTTC. The encoded protein is CASSPAGLEGEQFF. The complete variable domain, with remaining parts taken from reference TRBV18 and TRBJ2-1, reads NAGVMQNPRHLVRRRGQEARLRCSPMKGHSHVYWYRQLPEEGLKFMVYLQKENIIDESGMPKERFSAEFPKEGPSILRIQQVVRGDSAAYFCASSPAGLEGEQFFGPGTRLTVL.

The J gene is TRBJ2-7, the V gene TRBV5-1; 8 bases line up with TRBD2. CDR3 length: 16 residues. Germline CDR1 SGHRS, CDR2 YFSETQ. The trim removed 3 bases at V and 6 bases at J, leaving 14 bases unmatched. CDR3 protein: CASSSTAAGLAAEQYF. The CDR3 region has the DNA TGCGCCAGCAGCTCGACCGCCGCTGGACTAGCTGCCGAGCAGTACTTC.

V is TRBV6-6 and J is TRBJ2-3; no clear D gene. This CDR3 contains 11 residues. Trimming left V 6 bases short and J 0 bases short, with 1 base between. Germline V CDR1 and CDR2: MNHNY, SVGAGI (reference sequence). Written as DNA, the CDR3 is TGTGCCAGCAGAAGCACAGATACGCAGTATTTT. Translated: CASRSTDTQYF.

The chain is built from TRBV2 and TRBJ2-3; D not resolved. The CDR3 spans 15 residues. CDR1 and CDR2 (germline): SNHLY, FYNNEI. V lost 4 bases to trimming and J lost 1 base, with 12 bases between them. In nucleotides, the CDR3 is TGTGCCAGCAGTGTTCGGCGAAAGGGCACAGATACGCAGTATTTT. It translates to CASSVRRKGTDTQYF.